One sample yielded the 29 T cell receptor beta chains listed below, sequenced in a study of blood T cell repertoires in COVID-19. Clones were read by immunoSEQ multiplex PCR, and TCRdb kept only the in-frame ones, dropping some. The sample lists around 150,000 clones; approximately 83% were seen once. Sequencing was carried out using PBMCs or T cells enriched from blood (not recorded which). The receptor source for this set is a woman aged 55-75 years who had recovered from COVID-19.

V gene TRBV7-3 combines with J gene TRBJ1-1; 10 bases align to TRBD1. Germline V gene lookup returns CDR1 SGHTA and CDR2 FQGTGA. This CDR3 comprises 14 residues. The V gene end was trimmed by 1 base and the J gene end by 8 bases; junction bases not matched to a gene: 4. CDR3 DNA sequence: TGTGCCAGCAGCTTAATGCCGGGACAGGGGGAAGCTTTCTTT. Amino acid sequence: CASSLMPGQGEAFF.

V usage is TRBV27 and J usage is TRBJ2-3, with 9 bases aligning to TRBD2. From germline, CDR1 is MNHEY and CDR2 SMNVEV (reference sequence). J was trimmed by 3 bases and V by 7 bases; bases with no gene match: 11. This CDR3 region has 16 residues. The CDR3 region is CASTPKASGKTDTQYF. The CDR3 DNA reads TGTGCCAGCACCCCAAAGGCTAGCGGGAAAACAGATACGCAGTATTTT.

V is TRBV6-6 and J is TRBJ2-1; D is unresolved. This CDR3 spans 17 amino acids. Trimming shortened V by 5 bases and J by 3 bases, and 20 bases separated the two germline ends. The germline CDR1 and CDR2 sequences are MNHNY and SVGAGI (reference sequence). The DNA of the CDR3 is TGTGCCAGCAGTCCCCTCCTAAGTCAGAACTACTACAATGAGCAGTTCTTC. It yields the protein CASSPLLSQNYYNEQFF.

As concerns this clone: The same CDR3 can be traced to other DNA sequences in this sample. The chain joins TRBV30 to TRBJ1-5; D is perhaps TRBD1 (6 bases). The V end was cut by 0 bases, the J end by 0 bases, with 9 bases between. The CDR3 extends over 15 amino acids. Germline V gives CDR1 GTSNPN, CDR2 SVGIG (reference sequence). Here the CDR3 DNA reads TGTGCCTGGAGTGTAGGGGGTAATAGCAATCAGCCCCAGCATTTT. Its protein is CAWSVGGNSNQPQHF.

CDR3 DNA sequence: TGTGCCAGCAGTTTAGCCGCGGAAAAACTGTTTTTT. It is translated as CASSLAAEKLFF. The chain links TRBV12-3 or TRBV12-4 to TRBJ1-4; D is ambiguous. The ends were cut back, 0 bases at V and 8 bases at J, with 4 bases in the middle. The CDR3 covers 12 residues.

The V gene is TRBV7-2, the J gene TRBJ2-7; possible D gene TRBD2, 6 bases. CDR1 is SGHTA and CDR2 is FQGNSA in the germline V gene. The CDR3 spans 15 residues. Between the trimmed V and J ends, which lost 5 bases and 5 bases, there was a span of 19 bases. The CDR3 is CASSQQGGMVNEQYF. In nucleotides, the CDR3 is TGTGCCAGCAGCCAGCAGGGAGGCATGGTCAACGAGCAGTACTTC.

The chain has TRBV28 and TRBJ2-1, with no clear D. This CDR3 has 14 residues. Trimming removed 5 bases from V and 6 bases from J, with 14 bases in between. The V gene's germline CDR1 is MDHEN and CDR2 SYDVKM. The CDR3 DNA follows: TGTGCCAGCAGTGTTTTTCCGGTCCCCAATGAGCAGTTCTTC. Its translation is CASSVFPVPNEQFF.

CDR3 sequence (DNA): TGTGCCAGCAGCCGGGAGTACACCGGGGAGCTGTTTTTT. As protein: CASSREYTGELFF. This chain connects TRBV5-8 to TRBJ2-2, with D perhaps matching TRBD2 (6 bases). The CDR3 consists of 13 residues. V lost 4 bases, J lost 3 bases, and 7 bases lay in between. CDR1 is SGHTS, CDR2 YDEGEE, per germline. Looking up the rest from reference TRBV5-8 and TRBJ2-2 gives the full variable domain: EAGVTQSPTHLIKTRGQQATLRCSPISGHTSVYWYQQALGLGLQFLLWYDEGEERNRGNFPPRFSGRQFPNYSSELNVNALELEDSALYLCASSREYTGELFFGEGSRLTVL.

This clone was found once. CDR3: CASSPKTDTGELFF. The CDR3, as DNA: TGTGCCAGCTCACCAAAGACAGACACCGGGGAGCTGTTTTTT. The V and J genes are TRBV18 and TRBJ2-2; possibly TRBD1 for D (5 bases). V was trimmed by 2 bases and J by 3 bases, leaving 7 bases between them. In germline, CDR1 is KGHSH, CDR2 LQKENI. The CDR3 extends over 14 amino acids.

The chain links TRBV28 to TRBJ1-2; 9 bases agree with TRBD1. With 10 bases clipped from V and 3 bases from J, the junction kept 9 bases outside the gene matches. The CDR3 runs to 14 residues. Germline CDR1 MDHEN, CDR2 SYDVKM. CDR3 nucleotide sequence: TGTGCCACCAACCGACAGGGGGAGGACTATGGCTACACCTTC. Amino acid sequence: CATNRQGEDYGYTF.

V is TRBV19 and J is TRBJ1-6; weak D call: TRBD1 (6 bases). This CDR3 has 16 amino acids. Looked up from germline, CDR1 is LNHDA and CDR2 is SQIVND (reference sequence). V was pared by 1 base and J by 7 bases, with 14 bases between. The CDR3 nucleotides read TGTGCCAGTAGTATAGCCCCCGGGGGGCTGAATTCACCCCTCCACTTT. This sequence encodes CASSIAPGGLNSPLHF.

V and J are TRBV6-5 and TRBJ1-5; D gene unclear. The CDR3 has 13 amino acids. Trimming removed 6 bases from V and 5 bases from J, with 11 bases in between. CDR1 and CDR2 (germline): MNHEY, SVGAGI. The CDR3 DNA reads TGTGCCAGCAGCGACGGGGAGGATCAGCCCCAGCATTTT. Its translation: CASSDGEDQPQHF.

The chain recombines TRBV19 with TRBJ1-5; weak D call: TRBD1 (5 bases). CDR1 and CDR2 from the germline V gene are LNHDA and SQIVND (reference sequence). The CDR3 extends over 13 amino acids. Trimming took 5 bases from V and 7 from J, leaving 12 bases between them. Here the CDR3 reads CASSEQGGQPQHF. CDR3 nucleotide sequence: TGTGCCAGTAGTGAGCAGGGAGGCCAGCCCCAGCATTTT.

The rearrangement joins TRBV6-5 to TRBJ2-5; the match to TRBD1 covers 10 bases. The J segment lost 5 bases and the V segment lost 9 bases, leaving 9 bases of the junction unmatched. The V gene's germline CDR1 is MNHEY and CDR2 SVGAGI. The CDR3 is 14 residues long. The DNA of the CDR3 is TGTGCCAGTGAGATGACAGGGGGCCGGGAGACCCAGTACTTC. This gives the protein CASEMTGGRETQYF.

V usage is TRBV7-8 and J usage is TRBJ2-5; D is perhaps TRBD2 (5 bases). CDR3 size: 11 residues. Deletions cut 5 bases from V and 5 bases from J, with 6 bases between. Germline values: CDR1 SGHVS, CDR2 FQNEAQ. The CDR3: CASSPGETQYF. As DNA, the CDR3 is TGTGCCAGCAGCCCGGGGGAGACCCAGTACTTC.

The chain combines TRBV30 with TRBJ1-2, with TRBD1 identical over 9 bases. Germline CDR1 is GTSNPN and CDR2 is SVGIG (reference sequence). This CDR3 has 13 amino acids. The junction had 1 base not matched to a gene; V was cut back by 3 bases and J by 2 bases. The CDR3 bases are TGTGCCTGGAGGGGGACAGGGAACTATGGCTACACCTTC. Protein: CAWRGTGNYGYTF.

This clone appeared a single time. The V gene is TRBV19, the J gene TRBJ2-2; D possibly corresponds to TRBD1 (6 bases). Germline V gene lookup returns CDR1 LNHDA and CDR2 SQIVND (reference sequence). The V end lost 4 bases, the J end lost 2 bases, and 8 bases lay between the germline ends. CDR3 size: 14 residues. The CDR3 region has the DNA TGTGCCAGTAGTACGACAGGTAACACCGGGGAGCTGTTTTTT. It is translated as CASSTTGNTGELFF. The full variable domain, with the rest looked up from reference TRBV19 and TRBJ2-2, is DGGITQSPKYLFRKEGQNVTLSCEQNLNHDAMYWYRQDPGQGLRLIYYSQIVNDFQKGDIAEGYSVSREKKESFPLTVTSAQKNPTAFYLCASSTTGNTGELFFGEGSRLTVL.

The CDR3 loop is CASSLVGGRGNQPQHF. In DNA, the CDR3 is TGTGCCAGCAGCTTAGTGGGGGGTCGAGGCAATCAGCCCCAGCATTTT. The V gene is TRBV7-8, the J gene TRBJ1-5; possible D gene TRBD1, 5 bases. This CDR3 region has 16 residues. The V gene's germline CDR1 is SGHVS and CDR2 FQNEAQ. V lost 1 base and J lost 2, with 12 bases in between.

The V call is TRBV3-1 (or the pseudogene TRBV3-2), the J call TRBJ2-3; 14 bases line up with TRBD2. The CDR3 contains 15 residues. CDR1 and CDR2 from the germline V gene are LGHDT and YNNKEL (reference sequence). J lost 10 bases, V lost 4 bases, and 7 bases had no gene match. The CDR3 sequence is CASSLSTSGGAAQYF. In DNA, the CDR3 is TGTGCCAGCAGCCTCTCGACTAGCGGGGGGGCTGCGCAGTATTTT.

The chain's CDR3 is CASSLLPGQGSYEQYF. CDR3 DNA sequence: TGTGCCAGCAGTTTACTGCCAGGACAAGGATCCTACGAGCAGTACTTC. The chain links TRBV28 to TRBJ2-7, with D perhaps matching TRBD1 (5 bases). Trimming took 2 bases from V and 1 from J, leaving 15 bases between them. Per the germline V gene, CDR1 is MDHEN and CDR2 is SYDVKM. The length of the CDR3 is 16 residues.

The CDR3 loop is CASSECPGQGAHGNQPQHF. The DNA for the CDR3 is TGTGCCAGCAGCGAATGTCCGGGACAGGGTGCACATGGCAATCAGCCCCAGCATTTT. V gene TRBV21-1 combines with J gene TRBJ1-5; the table assigns TRBD1, which was not confirmed against the DNA. TRBV21-1 represents a pseudogene. CDR3 length: 19 amino acids.

This clone was seen a few times. The V gene is TRBV30, the J gene TRBJ1-1; D ambiguous. The CDR3 contains 12 residues. The germline CDR1 and CDR2 sequences are GTSNPN and SVGIG (reference sequence). The V gene lost 2 bases and the J gene lost 5 bases, with 9 bases spanning the gap. The CDR3 coding sequence is TGTGCCTGGAGTTTTCAGCGTACTGAAGCTTTCTTT. Amino acid sequence: CAWSFQRTEAFF.

This rearrangement joins TRBV2 to TRBJ2-7; D may be TRBD2 (5 bases). Germline V gives CDR1 SNHLY, CDR2 FYNNEI. V was shortened by 5 bases and J by 6 bases, with 14 bases between the two germline ends. The CDR3 totals 13 residues. The CDR3 sequence is CASSPRESGEQYF. CDR3 nucleotides: TGTGCCAGCAGTCCCCGGGAAAGTGGCGAGCAGTACTTC.

The chain links TRBV27 to TRBJ1-2; 8 positions agree with TRBD1. Trimming took 2 bases from V and 6 from J; bases not matched to a gene: 5. The CDR3 totals 14 residues. The germline CDR1 and CDR2 sequences are MNHEY and SMNVEV (reference sequence). The CDR3 is CASSLRQGANGYTF. Here the CDR3 DNA reads TGTGCCAGCAGTTTACGTCAGGGGGCGAATGGCTACACCTTC.

This clone was picked up one time. The V and J genes are TRBV19 and TRBJ2-1, with D perhaps TRBD2 (6 bases). CDR3 length: 15 residues. V shed 6 bases and J shed 0 bases, with 12 bases lying between them. In germline, CDR1 is LNHDA, CDR2 SQIVND (reference sequence). The DNA for the CDR3 is TGTGCCAGTAGGGCAAGCGGGCACTCCTACAATGAGCAGTTCTTC. Its translation: CASRASGHSYNEQFF.

V gene TRBV5-1 combines with J gene TRBJ2-3; 9 nucleotides line up with TRBD2. This CDR3 spans 16 amino acids. J gave up 0 bases and V 6 bases, and 8 bases lay outside the gene matches. The germline gives CDR1 SGHRS, CDR2 YFSETQ. The chain's CDR3 is CASTSGLALSTDTQYF. In DNA form, the CDR3 reads TGCGCCAGCACTAGCGGACTAGCGCTTAGCACAGATACGCAGTATTTT.

J is TRBJ2-7 and V is TRBV20-1; 10 nucleotides match TRBD2. The V segment lost 3 bases and the J segment 6 bases; nucleotides outside the gene matches: 5. From germline, CDR1 is DFQATT and CDR2 SNEGSKA (reference sequence). The CDR3 loop spans 13 amino acids. The CDR3 nucleotides are TGCAGTGCTAGTATCAGCGGGAGGGCCGAGCAGTACTTC. Its protein is CSASISGRAEQYF.

This sequence joins TRBV10-3 and TRBJ1-4; tentatively, D is TRBD1 (6 bases). V was trimmed by 0 bases and J by 7 bases, leaving 12 bases between them. CDR3 length: 15 amino acids. CDR1 is ENHRY and CDR2 is SYGVKD in the germline V gene. DNA of the CDR3: TGTGCCATCAGTGAGTCAACAGGGAAAGGTGAAAAACTGTTTTTT. It yields the protein CAISESTGKGEKLFF.

V usage is TRBV2 and J usage is TRBJ1-2; D gene ambiguous. The V and J ends lost 4 bases and 4 bases respectively, with 10 bases between them. Germline V gene sequence: CDR1 SNHLY, CDR2 FYNNEI. The CDR3 is 13 residues long. CDR3 bases: TGTGCCAGCAGTGCGACGGAGGGCTATGGCTACACCTTC. It specifies CASSATEGYGYTF. The full variable domain, completed using reference TRBV2 and TRBJ1-2, is EPEVTQTPSHQVTQMGQEVILRCVPISNHLYFYWYRQILGQKVEFLVSFYNNEISEKSEIFDDQFSVERPDGSNFTLKIRSTKLEDSAMYFCASSATEGYGYTFGSGTRLTVV.